This T cell receptor beta chain originates from a study of human T cells and chemical hapten exposure (dated by TCRdb to the early 2020s). Concerning the study at large: For sensitization, 2% DPC in acetone was applied to an approximately 2 cm by approximately 2 cm area of upper inner arm skin. Throughout the study period of roughly 24 weeks, patients also received therapeutic DPC doses to the scalp every week. Patch testing was performed on the upper back with Finn chambers containing 0.01% DPC, and the patch tests were scored after 6 days according to International Contact Dermatitis Research Group standards. Alopecia areata with under or over 50% scalp involvement, alopecia totalis and alopecia universalis were represented in the patient cohort, which was mostly female. Libraries were pooled for sequencing, and variation in per-sample TCR yields was attributed mainly to small differences in library volumes within the pool. In alopecia patients, the study followed how the peripheral blood TCR repertoire changed in vivo over primary and secondary sensitization to diphenylcyclopropenone (DPC), a hapten. Patient blood was sampled pre-sensitization (week 0) and at 2, 6 and about 24 weeks after DPC sensitization. Blood for TCR sequencing was provided by twenty-nine alopecia patients at one to four time points (pre-sensitization, 2, 6 and 24 weeks).

Libraries were built with RACE. Sequencing used a NextSeq 500. Library preparation attached unique molecular identifiers to individual cDNA molecules for quantitative, reproducible TCR counting. From each blood RNA sample, both TCR alpha and TCR beta chains were sequenced. The source study handled its data this way. The median number of TCRs per sample was 85,000 to 100,000, ranging from about 23,224 to 700,000. V, J and CDR3 annotation of the TCR reads was performed with the Decombinator software suite. For PS versus PT1 abundance plots, all samples were subsampled to the same number of TCRs (28,000). TCRs were defined as expanded if absent before sensitization and observed at least eight times at the 2-week time point. The raw public data were reprocessed by TCRdb itself: fastp quality trimming at Q25, MiXCR clonotype calling, in-frame beta chains only. Entries are consolidated by CDR3 protein sequence, retaining the most common genes and DNA. The authors' filters were not applied to this entry. The sample table contains 270,000 or so distinct CDR3 sequences; only one count was recorded for over 7.5% of them. The ten most abundant clones make up around 1.2% of the sample.

What the authors observed across the whole study: A positive correlation was found between the number of PT1 expanded TCRs and patch test score, with significance reached at thresholds 8, 16 and 32 but not 4. All patients had alopecia, a presumed autoimmune disease, so their immune response might differ from that of healthy individuals. DPC sensitization did not change the number of TCRs with a frequency above 1 in 1000, and there was no evidence of changes in global repertoire structure. Compared with pre-sensitization or healthy control sets, expanded TCRs formed significantly more large CDR3 similarity clusters, which is consistent with antigen-driven responses. After repeated subsampling, changes were observed in the strength of the expansion versus patch-test correlation and in the threshold at which the correlation became significant.

Trimming takes 5 bases from V and 2 bases from J, and the germline ends sit 13 bases apart. The CDR3 starts with the cysteine, ends with the phenylalanine, and has 14 residues. Kept here is only the CDR3 DNA, which spans 42 bases and is read in frame from base 1. CDR1 and CDR2, looked up from the germline V gene, are SGHRS and YFSETQ. This clonotype showed up just a few times. What antigen it recognizes has not been identified. Base qualities are not provided; no much larger clone lies one nucleotide away. The intended sense of this specimen's time point label: pre-sensitization, week 0. Explained via the paper, the treatment or condition label denotes: therapeutic diphenylcyclopropenone sensitization with weekly scalp DPC. At each patch-test visit, blood was drawn before the patch test was applied. Eligible patients were aged 18 to 70, diagnosed with alopecia, deemed suitable for DPC therapy, and excluded if pregnant. Total RNA was extracted from unfractionated whole blood collected in Tempus Blood RNA tubes.

The sequence was obtained from a man aged 18-30 years with alopecia areata. Some clones in this sample may be carry-over from other donors' samples. The receptor chain draws on TRBV5-1 and TRBJ1-1; a weak D assignment points to TRBD1 (5 bases agree). This material consisted of whole blood, taken in connection with sensitization to the hapten diphenylcyclopropenone (DPC). The CDR3: CASRRGEVNTEAFF. The bases are TGCGCCAGCAGGCGGGGGGAGGTAAACACTGAAGCTTTCTTT.